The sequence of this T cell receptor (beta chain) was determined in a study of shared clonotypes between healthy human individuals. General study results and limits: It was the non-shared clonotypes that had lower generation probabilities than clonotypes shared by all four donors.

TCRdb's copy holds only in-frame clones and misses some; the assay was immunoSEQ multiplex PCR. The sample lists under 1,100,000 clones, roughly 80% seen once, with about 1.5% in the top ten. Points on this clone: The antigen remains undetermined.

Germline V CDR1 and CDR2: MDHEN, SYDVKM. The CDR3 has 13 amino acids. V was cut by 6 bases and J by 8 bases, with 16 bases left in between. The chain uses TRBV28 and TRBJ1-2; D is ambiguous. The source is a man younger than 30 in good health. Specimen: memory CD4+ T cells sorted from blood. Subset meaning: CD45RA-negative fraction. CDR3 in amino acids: CASSKNTVWGYTF. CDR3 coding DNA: TGTGCCAGCAGCAAAAACACGGTGTGGGGCTACACCTTC.